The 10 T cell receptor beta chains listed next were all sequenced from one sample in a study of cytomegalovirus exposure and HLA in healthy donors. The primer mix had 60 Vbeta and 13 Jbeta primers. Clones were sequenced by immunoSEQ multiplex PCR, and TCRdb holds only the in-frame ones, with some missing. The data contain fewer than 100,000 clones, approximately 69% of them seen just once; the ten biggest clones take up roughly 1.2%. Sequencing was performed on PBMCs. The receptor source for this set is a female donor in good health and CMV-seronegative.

CDR3: CSGIAGKTYNEQFF. The CDR3 nucleotides read TGCAGCGGCATAGCGGGCAAAACCTACAATGAGCAGTTCTTC. The chain recombines TRBV29-1 with TRBJ2-1, with 7 bases fitting TRBD2. Per germline, CDR1 SQVTM and CDR2 ANQGSEA. The CDR3 loop spans 14 amino acids. The V segment lost 7 bases and the J segment 2 bases; nucleotides outside the gene matches: 8.

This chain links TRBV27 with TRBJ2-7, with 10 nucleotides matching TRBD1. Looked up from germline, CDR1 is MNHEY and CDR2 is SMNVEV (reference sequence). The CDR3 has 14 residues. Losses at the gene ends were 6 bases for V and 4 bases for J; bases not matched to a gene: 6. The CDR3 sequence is CASSTTGGQYEQYF. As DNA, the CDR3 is TGTGCCAGCAGCACGACAGGGGGCCAGTACGAGCAGTACTTC.

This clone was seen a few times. The CDR3 region has the DNA TGCAGCGTTGAATCCAGGTCCTATGGCTACACCTTC. It specifies CSVESRSYGYTF. The V and J genes are TRBV29-1 and TRBJ1-2; no firm D call. Trimming shortened V by 2 bases and J by 4 bases, and 8 bases separated the two germline ends. The germline CDR1 and CDR2 sequences are SQVTM and ANQGSEA. This CDR3 spans 12 amino acids.

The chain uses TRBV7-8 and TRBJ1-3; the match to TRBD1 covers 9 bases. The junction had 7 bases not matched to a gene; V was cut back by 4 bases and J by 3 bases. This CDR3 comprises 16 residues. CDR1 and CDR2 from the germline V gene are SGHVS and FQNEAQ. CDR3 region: CASSYGTGNLGNTIYF. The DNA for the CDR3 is TGTGCCAGCAGCTATGGGACAGGGAACCTTGGAAACACCATATATTTT.

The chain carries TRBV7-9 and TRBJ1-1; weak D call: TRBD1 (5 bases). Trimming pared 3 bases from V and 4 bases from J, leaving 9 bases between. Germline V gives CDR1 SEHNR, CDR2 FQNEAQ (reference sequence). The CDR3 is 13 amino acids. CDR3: CASSFQGSTEAFF. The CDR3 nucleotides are TGTGCCAGCAGCTTTCAGGGAAGCACTGAAGCTTTCTTT.

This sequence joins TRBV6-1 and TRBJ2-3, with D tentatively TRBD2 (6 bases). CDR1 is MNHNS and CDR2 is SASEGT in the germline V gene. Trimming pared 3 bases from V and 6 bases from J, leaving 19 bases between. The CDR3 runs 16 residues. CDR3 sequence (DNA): TGTGCCAGCAGTGACACGAGCGGCGGAGGGCGGGATACGCAGTATTTT. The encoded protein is CASSDTSGGGRDTQYF.

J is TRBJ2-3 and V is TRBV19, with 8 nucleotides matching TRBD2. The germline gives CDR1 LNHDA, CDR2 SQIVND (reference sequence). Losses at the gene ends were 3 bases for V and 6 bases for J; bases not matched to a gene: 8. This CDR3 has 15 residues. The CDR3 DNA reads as TGTGCCAGTAGTATCGGGCGGGGGGCAGGCGATACGCAGTATTTT. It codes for CASSIGRGAGDTQYF.

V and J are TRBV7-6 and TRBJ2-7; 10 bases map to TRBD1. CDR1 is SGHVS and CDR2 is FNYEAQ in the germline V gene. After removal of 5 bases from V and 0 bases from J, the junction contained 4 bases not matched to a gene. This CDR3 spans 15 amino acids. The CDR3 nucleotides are TGTGCCAGCAGCCAGCGGGACAGGGGCTCCTACGAGCAGTACTTC. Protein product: CASSQRDRGSYEQYF.

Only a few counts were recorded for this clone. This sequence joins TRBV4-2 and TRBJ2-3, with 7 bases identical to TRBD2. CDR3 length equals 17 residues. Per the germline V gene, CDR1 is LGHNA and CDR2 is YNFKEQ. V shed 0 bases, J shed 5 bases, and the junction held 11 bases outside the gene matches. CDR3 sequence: CASSQEISAGRGDTQYF. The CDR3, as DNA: TGTGCCAGCAGCCAAGAAATCTCAGCGGGAAGGGGAGATACGCAGTATTTT.

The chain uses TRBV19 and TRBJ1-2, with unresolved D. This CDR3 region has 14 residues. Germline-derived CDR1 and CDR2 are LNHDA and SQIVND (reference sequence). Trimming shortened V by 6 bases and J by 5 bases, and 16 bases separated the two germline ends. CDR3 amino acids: CASRPRGVEYGYTF. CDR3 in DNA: TGTGCCAGTAGGCCTCGGGGAGTAGAATATGGCTACACCTTC. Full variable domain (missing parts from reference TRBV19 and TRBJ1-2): DGGITQSPKYLFRKEGQNVTLSCEQNLNHDAMYWYRQDPGQGLRLIYYSQIVNDFQKGDIAEGYSVSREKKESFPLTVTSAQKNPTAFYLCASRPRGVEYGYTFGSGTRLTVV.